These T cell receptor beta chains were read from a single sample in a study of cytomegalovirus exposure and HLA in healthy donors. The table came from immunoSEQ multiplex PCR; TCRdb's copy has only in-frame clones and leaves some out. The repertoire holds about 57,000 clones, with roughly 83% as singletons. Sequenced: PBMCs. Every receptor here comes from a young man in good health and CMV-seronegative. CDR3s include the opening cysteine and the closing phenylalanine or tryptophan. The order of the fields is J gene, V gene, CDR3 protein.

TRBJ2-7 | TRBV9 | CASSPGAGGAYEQYF
TRBJ2-7 | TRBV29-1 | CSVEVGAGGIEQYF
TRBJ2-2 | TRBV7-9 | CASSLRLSGQGTTGELFF
TRBJ1-1 | TRBV27 | CASSSPRAAHAEAFF
TRBJ2-4 | TRBV2 | CASSTPGGQGQGDKNIQYF
TRBJ2-3 | TRBV9 | CASSVAGSRNTDTQYF
TRBJ2-3 | TRBV19 | CASNIGGSGGAGRTDTQYF
TRBJ2-3 | TRBV9 | CASSPGLAGGDTDTQYF
TRBJ1-5 | TRBV19 | CASSIGTGDFLSNQPQHF
TRBJ2-1 | TRBV27 | CASSSLADEQFF
TRBJ2-7 | TRBV5-1 | CASSLTTSGLGEQYF
TRBJ2-7 | TRBV10-3 | CAMGGWASGSYEQYF
TRBJ2-2 | TRBV7-2 | CASSLVGVTSPANTGELFF
TRBJ2-1 | TRBV5-6 | CASSWGGAGASYNEQFF
TRBJ1-3 | TRBV9 | CASKGDPGNTIYF
TRBJ2-3 | TRBV19 | CASSSPSGLPADTQYF
TRBJ2-1 | TRBV7-2 | CASSLGVSPEQFF
TRBJ2-1 | TRBV5-5 | CASSFSYNEQFF
TRBJ2-5 | TRBV12-5 | CASGLGSGGGQNGAQYF
TRBJ2-1 | TRBV14 | CASSRTRGNEQFF
TRBJ1-2 | TRBV6-5 | CASSRRDSEGYTF
TRBJ2-5 | TRBV6-5 | CASKGLAGPQETQYF
TRBJ1-1 | TRBV6-6 | CASTTGLNTEAFF
TRBJ1-1 | TRBV19 | CASTPWRASMNTEAFF
TRBJ1-1 | TRBV6-6 | CASSQQPMNTEAFF
TRBJ1-2 | TRBV15 | CATSSVGANYGYTF
TRBJ1-1 | TRBV7-8 | CASSFGLLNTEAFF
TRBJ2-1 | TRBV14 | CASSQDQVVVIGYNEQFF
TRBJ1-2 | TRBV7-9 | CASSLDLQGRGYTF
TRBJ1-5 | TRBV7-9 | CASSLGQGNQPQHF
TRBJ2-1 | TRBV7-2 | CASSLTLVRGNEQFF
TRBJ1-1 | TRBV19 | CASSIGLIMNTEAFF
TRBJ2-7 | TRBV6-5 | CASSYNRQDPYEQYF
TRBJ2-3 | TRBV11-2 | CASSRLAGVGTQYF
TRBJ2-2 | TRBV11-3 | CASSSGQGFGELFF
TRBJ1-1 | TRBV6-5 | CASSYGTGGGTEAFF
TRBJ2-2 | TRBV5-1 | CASSLLGLITGELFF
TRBJ2-5 | TRBV25-1 | CASSEGSLETQYF
TRBJ2-7 | TRBV18 | CASSPPRQGSYEQYF
TRBJ2-1 | TRBV19 | CASSSQGTKPNEQFF
TRBJ1-4 | TRBV11-2 | CASSSGVPNEKLFF